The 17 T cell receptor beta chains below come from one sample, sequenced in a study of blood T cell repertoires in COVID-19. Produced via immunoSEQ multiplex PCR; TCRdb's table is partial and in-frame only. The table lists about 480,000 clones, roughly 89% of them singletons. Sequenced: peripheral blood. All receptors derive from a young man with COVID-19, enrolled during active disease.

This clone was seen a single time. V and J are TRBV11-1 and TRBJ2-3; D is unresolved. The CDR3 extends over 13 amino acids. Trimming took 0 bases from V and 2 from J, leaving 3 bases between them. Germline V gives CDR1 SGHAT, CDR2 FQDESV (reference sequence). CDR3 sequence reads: CASSLAITDTQYF. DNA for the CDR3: TGTGCCAGCAGCTTAGCCATCACAGATACGCAGTATTTT.

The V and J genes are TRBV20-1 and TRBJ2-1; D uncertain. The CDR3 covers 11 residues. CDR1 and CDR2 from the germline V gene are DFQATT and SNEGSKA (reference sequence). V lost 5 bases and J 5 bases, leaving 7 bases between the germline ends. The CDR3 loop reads CSAAKHNEQFF. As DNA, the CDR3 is TGCAGTGCTGCCAAGCACAATGAGCAGTTCTTC.

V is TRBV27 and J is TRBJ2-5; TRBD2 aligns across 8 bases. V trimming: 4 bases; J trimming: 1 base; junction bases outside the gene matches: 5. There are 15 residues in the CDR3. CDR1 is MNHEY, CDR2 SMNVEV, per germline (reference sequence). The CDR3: CASSSARGGQETQYF. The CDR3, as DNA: TGTGCCAGCAGTTCCGCTCGGGGGGGCCAAGAGACCCAGTACTTC.

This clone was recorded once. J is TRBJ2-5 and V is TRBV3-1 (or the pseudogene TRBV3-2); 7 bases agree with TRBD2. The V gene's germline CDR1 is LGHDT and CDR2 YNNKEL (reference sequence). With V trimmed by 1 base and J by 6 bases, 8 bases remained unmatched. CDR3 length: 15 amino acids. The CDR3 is CASSQVKTGGKTQYF. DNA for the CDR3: TGTGCCAGCAGCCAAGTGAAGACCGGGGGGAAGACCCAGTACTTC.

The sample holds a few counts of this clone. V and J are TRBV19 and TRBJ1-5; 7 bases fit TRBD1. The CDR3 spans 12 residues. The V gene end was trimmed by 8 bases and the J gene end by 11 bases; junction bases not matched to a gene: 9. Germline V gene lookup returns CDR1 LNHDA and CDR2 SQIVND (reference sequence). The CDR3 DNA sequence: TGTGCCAGTGAGATAGGGGGCAAGGCCCAGCATTTT. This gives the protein CASEIGGKAQHF. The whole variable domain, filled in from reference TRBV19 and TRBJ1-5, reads DGGITQSPKYLFRKEGQNVTLSCEQNLNHDAMYWYRQDPGQGLRLIYYSQIVNDFQKGDIAEGYSVSREKKESFPLTVTSAQKNPTAFYLCASEIGGKAQHFGDGTRLSIL.

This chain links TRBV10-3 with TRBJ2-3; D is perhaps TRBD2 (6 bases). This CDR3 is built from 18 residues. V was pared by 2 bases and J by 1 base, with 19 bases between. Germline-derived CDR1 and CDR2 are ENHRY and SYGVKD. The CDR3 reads CAISERLAGLLGTDTQYF. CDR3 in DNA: TGTGCCATCAGTGAGAGATTGGCGGGACTTCTGGGCACAGATACGCAGTATTTT.

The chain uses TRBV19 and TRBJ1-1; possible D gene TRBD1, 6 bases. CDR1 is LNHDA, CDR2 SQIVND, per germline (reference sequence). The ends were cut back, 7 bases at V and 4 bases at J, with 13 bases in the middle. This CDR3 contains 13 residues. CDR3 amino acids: CASKPGVFTEAFF. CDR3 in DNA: TGTGCCAGTAAACCAGGGGTTTTCACTGAAGCTTTCTTT.

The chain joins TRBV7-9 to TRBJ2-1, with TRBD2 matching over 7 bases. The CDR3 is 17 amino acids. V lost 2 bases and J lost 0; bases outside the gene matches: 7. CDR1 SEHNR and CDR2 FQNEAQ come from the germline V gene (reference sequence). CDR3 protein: CASSLLAVISSYNEQFF. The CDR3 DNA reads TGTGCCAGCAGCTTACTAGCGGTTATCAGCTCCTACAATGAGCAGTTCTTC. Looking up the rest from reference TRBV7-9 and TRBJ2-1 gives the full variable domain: DTGVSQNPRHKITKRGQNVTFRCDPISEHNRLYWYRQTLGQGPEFLTYFQNEAQLEKSRLLSDRFSAERPKGSFSTLEIQRTEQGDSAMYLCASSLLAVISSYNEQFFGPGTRLTVL.

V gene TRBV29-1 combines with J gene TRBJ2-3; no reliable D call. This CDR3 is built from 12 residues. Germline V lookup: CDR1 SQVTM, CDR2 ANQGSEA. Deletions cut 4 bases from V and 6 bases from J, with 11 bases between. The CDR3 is CSVAPAVDTQYF. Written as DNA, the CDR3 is TGCAGCGTTGCCCCCGCGGTGGATACGCAGTATTTT.

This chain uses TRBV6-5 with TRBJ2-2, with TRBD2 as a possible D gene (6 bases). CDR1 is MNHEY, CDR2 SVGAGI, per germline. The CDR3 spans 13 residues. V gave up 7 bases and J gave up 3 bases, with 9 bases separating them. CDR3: CASNGGDTGELFF. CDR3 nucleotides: TGTGCCAGCAATGGCGGGGACACCGGGGAGCTGTTTTTT.

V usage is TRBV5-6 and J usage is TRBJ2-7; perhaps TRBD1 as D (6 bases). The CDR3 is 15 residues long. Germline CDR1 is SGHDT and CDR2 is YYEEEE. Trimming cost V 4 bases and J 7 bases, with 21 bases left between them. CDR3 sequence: CASSPVGTPRGEQYF. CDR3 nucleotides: TGTGCCAGCAGCCCAGTCGGGACACCCAGGGGAGAGCAGTACTTC.

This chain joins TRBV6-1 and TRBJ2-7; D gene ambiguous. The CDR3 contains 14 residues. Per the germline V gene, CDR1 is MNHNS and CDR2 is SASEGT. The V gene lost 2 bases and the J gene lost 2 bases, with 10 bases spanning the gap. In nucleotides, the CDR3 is TGTGCCAGCAGTGAACTAGGATCTACCTACGAGCAGTACTTC. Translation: CASSELGSTYEQYF.

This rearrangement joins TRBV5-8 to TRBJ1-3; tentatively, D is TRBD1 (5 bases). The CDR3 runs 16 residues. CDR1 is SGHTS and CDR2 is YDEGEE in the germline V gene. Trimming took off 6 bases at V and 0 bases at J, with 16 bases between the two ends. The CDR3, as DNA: TGTGCCAGCATCCTGCGGAGGGGCTACTCTGGAAACACCATATATTTT. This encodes CASILRRGYSGNTIYF.

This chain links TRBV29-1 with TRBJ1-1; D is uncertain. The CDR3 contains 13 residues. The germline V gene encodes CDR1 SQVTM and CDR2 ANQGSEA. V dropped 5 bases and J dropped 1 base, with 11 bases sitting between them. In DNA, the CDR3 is TGCAGCGTTAGAGGGTTGAGGAACACTGAAGCTTTCTTT. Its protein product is CSVRGLRNTEAFF. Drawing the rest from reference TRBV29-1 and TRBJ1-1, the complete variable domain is SAVISQKPSRDICQRGTSLTIQCQVDSQVTMMFWYRQQPGQSLTLIATANQGSEATYESGFVIDKFPISRPNLTFSTLTVSNMSPEDSSIYLCSVRGLRNTEAFFGQGTRLTVV.

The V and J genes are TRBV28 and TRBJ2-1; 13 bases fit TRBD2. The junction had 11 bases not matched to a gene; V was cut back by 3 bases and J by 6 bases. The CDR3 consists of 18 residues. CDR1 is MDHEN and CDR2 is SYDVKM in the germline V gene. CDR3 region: CASSFLPPGTSGINEQFF. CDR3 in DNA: TGTGCCAGCAGTTTTTTACCTCCCGGGACTAGCGGGATCAATGAGCAGTTCTTC.

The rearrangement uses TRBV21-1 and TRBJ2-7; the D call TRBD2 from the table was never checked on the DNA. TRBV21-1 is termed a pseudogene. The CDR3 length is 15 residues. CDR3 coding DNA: TGTGCCAGCAGCAAACGGGGGGGGACCCCCTACGAGCAGTACTTC. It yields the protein CASSKRGGTPYEQYF.

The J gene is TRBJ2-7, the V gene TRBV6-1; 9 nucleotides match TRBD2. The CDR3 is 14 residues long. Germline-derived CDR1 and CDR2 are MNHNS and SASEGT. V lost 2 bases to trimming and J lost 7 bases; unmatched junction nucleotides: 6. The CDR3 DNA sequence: TGTGCCAGCAGTGAAATGGCGGGGGGGCTTGAGCAGTACTTC. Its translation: CASSEMAGGLEQYF.